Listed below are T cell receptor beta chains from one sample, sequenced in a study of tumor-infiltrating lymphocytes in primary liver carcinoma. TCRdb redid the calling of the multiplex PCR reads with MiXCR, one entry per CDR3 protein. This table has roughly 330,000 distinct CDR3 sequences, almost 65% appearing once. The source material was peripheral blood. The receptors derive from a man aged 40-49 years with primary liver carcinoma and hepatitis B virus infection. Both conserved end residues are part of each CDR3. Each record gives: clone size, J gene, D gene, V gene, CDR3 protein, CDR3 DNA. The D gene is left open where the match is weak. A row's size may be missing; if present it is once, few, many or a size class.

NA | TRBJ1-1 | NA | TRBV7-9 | CASSAGPTNTEALF | TGTGCCAGCAGCGCCGGGCCTACGAACACTGAAGCTCTCTTT
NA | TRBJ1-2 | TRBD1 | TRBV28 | CASSLSLGSGQGDGYTF | TGTGCCAGCAGTTTATCGTTGGGATCCGGACAGGGGGACGGCTACACCTTC
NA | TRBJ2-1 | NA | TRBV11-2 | CPSSLSASYNEQFF | TGTCCCAGCAGCTTATCAGCATCCTACAATGAGCAATTCTTC
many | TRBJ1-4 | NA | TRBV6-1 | CASSGFIETLNEKLFF | TGTGCCAGCAGTGGATTTATCGAGACACTGAATGAAAAACTGTTTTTT
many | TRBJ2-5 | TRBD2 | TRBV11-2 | CASSSSGSGETQYF | TGTGCCAGCAGCTCTAGCGGGAGTGGGGAGACCCAGTACTTC
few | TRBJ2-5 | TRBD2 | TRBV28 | CASRLGVAGAQYF | TGTGCCAGCAGATTGGGGGTCGCGGGAGCTCAGTACTTC
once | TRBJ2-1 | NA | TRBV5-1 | CASGETGRSNNEQFF | TGCGCCAGCGGAGAGACGGGGCGGAGCAACAATGAGCAGTTCTTC
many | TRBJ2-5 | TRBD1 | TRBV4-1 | CASSRGQGGFWETQYF | TGCGCCAGCAGCCGAGGACAGGGGGGTTTTTGGGAGACCCAGTACTTC
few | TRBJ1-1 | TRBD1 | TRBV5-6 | CASSFADRGNTEAFF | TGTGCCAGCAGCTTTGCTGACAGGGGGAACACTGAAGCTTTCTTT
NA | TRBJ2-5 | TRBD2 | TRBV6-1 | CASSEPSGRGMGTQYF | TGTGCCAGCAGCGAGCCTAGCGGGAGGGGGATGGGGACCCAGTACTTC
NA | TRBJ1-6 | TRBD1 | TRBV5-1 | CASSSGTGGYTGSPLQF | TGCGCCAGCAGCTCCGGGACAGGGGGATATACTGGTTCACCCCTCCAGTTT
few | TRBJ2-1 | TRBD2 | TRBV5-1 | CASGKGLAGVDGQFF | TGCGCCAGCGGAAAGGGACTAGCGGGAGTGGACGGGCAGTTCTTC
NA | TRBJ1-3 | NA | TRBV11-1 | CARGVGGLTGNTIYF | TGTGCCCGCGGCGTCGGGGGTTTAACTGGAAACACCATATATTTT
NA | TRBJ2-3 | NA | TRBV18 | CASSPVTGVKTDTQYF | TGTGCCAGCTCACCAGTCACGGGAGTTAAAACAGATACGCAGTATTTT
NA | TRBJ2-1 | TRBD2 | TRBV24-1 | CATSDSRTPGLAYNEQFF | TGTGCCACCAGTGATTCTAGGACACCGGGACTAGCGTACAATGAGCAGTTCTTC
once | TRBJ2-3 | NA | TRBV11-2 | CASSFRGGKRATQYF | TGTGCCAGCAGCTTTAGGGGGGGAAAAAGGGCTACGCAGTATTTT
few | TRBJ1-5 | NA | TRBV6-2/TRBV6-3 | CASMSVTLQPQHF | TGTGCCAGCATGTCGGTGACGCTACAGCCCCAGCATTTT
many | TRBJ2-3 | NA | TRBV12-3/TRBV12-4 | CASSSSSTDTQYF | TGTGCCAGCAGTTCCTCTAGCACAGATACGCAGTATTTT
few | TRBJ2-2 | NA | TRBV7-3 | CASGLSGGTGELFF | TGTGCCAGCGGTCTCTCGGGTGGTACCGGGGAGCTGTTTTTT
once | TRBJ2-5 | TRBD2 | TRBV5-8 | CASSLGTSGKGETQYF | TGTGCCAGCAGCCTAGGGACTAGCGGGAAGGGGGAGACCCAGTACTTC
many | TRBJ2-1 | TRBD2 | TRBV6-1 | CAIQPEKTSIEQFF | TGTGCCATCCAACCGGAAAAGACTAGCATCGAGCAGTTCTTC
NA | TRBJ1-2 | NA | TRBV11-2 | CASSLNPRDTRRNGYTF | TGTGCCAGCAGCTTAAACCCCCGTGACACCAGGCGGAATGGCTACACCTTC